The clone carrying this T cell receptor beta chain occurred many times. What it recognizes is unknown. This sample is part of a study of T cells in Graves' hyperthyroidism and ophthalmopathy. The source material, RNA transcripts, was used to amplify TCR beta CDR3 regions. The HTBI primer set was used in a first-round RT-PCR of the TCR CDR3. TCRdb analysed the multiplex PCR reads with MiXCR anew, one entry per CDR3 protein. The sample lists 300,000 to 400,000 distinct CDR3 sequences; around 23% were seen once. CDR1 and CDR2 (germline): MNHNS, SASEGT. The length of the CDR3 is 12 residues. The ends lost 6 bases at V and 10 bases at J; junction bases unmatched: 8. Regarding the study as a whole: Prediction of ophthalmopathy progression came a median around 6.5 months pre-onset.

The rearrangement joins TRBV6-1 to TRBJ1-1; 7 nucleotides match TRBD1. This receptor was obtained from a woman between 50 and 59 years old with Graves' hyperthyroidism. Sequencing used blood. CDR3 nucleotides: TGTGCCAGCAGCTACAGGGGAGGTTCAGCTTTCTTT. Residues: CASSYRGGSAFF.